These 25 T cell receptor beta chains originate from one sample sequenced in a study of blood T cells in healthy people across ages. Alongside a J-beta primer mix, a sample-barcoded 5' primer served in a second PCR lasting roughly 6 to 11 cycles. TCRdb reprocessed the 5' RACE reads with MiXCR, giving one entry per CDR3 protein. The sample includes about 1.5 million distinct CDR3 sequences, roughly 43% of them seen just once. Sequencing was carried out using blood. All receptors derive from a woman aged 18 to 35 in good health.

This chain connects TRBV5-6 to TRBJ2-3; 9 nucleotides agree with TRBD1. The CDR3 loop spans 13 amino acids. From germline, CDR1 is SGHDT and CDR2 YYEEEE. With 5 bases clipped from V and 5 bases from J, the junction kept 3 bases outside the gene matches. The CDR3 loop is CASSGQGRDTQYF. CDR3 nucleotides: TGTGCCAGCAGTGGACAGGGGAGAGATACGCAGTATTTT. Variable domain in full (rest from reference TRBV5-6 and TRBJ2-3): DAGVTQSPTHLIKTRGQQVTLRCSPKSGHDTVSWYQQALGQGPQFIFQYYEEEERQRGNFPDRFSGHQFPNYSSELNVNALLLGDSALYLCASSGQGRDTQYFGPGTRLTVL.

The chain uses TRBV4-2 and TRBJ2-1; D gene uncertain. Gene TRBJ2-7 matches the end of the DNA better, so the J call may be wrong. Germline CDR1 is LGHNA and CDR2 is YNFKEQ. The CDR3 covers 15 residues. The CDR3 coding sequence is TGTGCCAGCAGCCAAGACGAGGCTTCCTACAATGAGCAGTACTTC. It translates to CASSQDEASYNEQYF.

The V call is TRBV6-2 or TRBV6-3, the J call TRBJ1-1, with D possibly being TRBD1 (5 bases). This CDR3 has 14 amino acids. The V gene's germline CDR1 is MNHEY and CDR2 SVGEGT. Trimming pared 5 bases from V and 6 bases from J, leaving 16 bases between. The CDR3 DNA is TGTGCCAGCAGTCGCCAGGGCATCAATCCTGAAGCTTTCTTT. Its protein is CASSRQGINPEAFF.

The rearrangement links TRBV15 to TRBJ2-3; D ambiguous. V was cut by 1 base and J by 2 bases, with 25 bases left in between. From germline, CDR1 is LNHNV and CDR2 YYDKDF (reference sequence). This CDR3 has 20 amino acids. DNA for the CDR3: TGTGCCACCAGCAGAGTAAGCCGGGCCGTCGTCCTTTTTAACACAGATACGCAGTATTTT. Amino acid sequence: CATSRVSRAVVLFNTDTQYF.

This clonotype appeared a few times. The gene calls are TRBV2 and TRBJ2-3; a weak D match, TRBD1 (5 bases). Germline CDR1 SNHLY, CDR2 FYNNEI. Trimming left V 4 bases short and J 2 bases short, with 10 bases between. CDR3 length: 14 residues. As DNA, the CDR3 is TGTGCCAGCAGTGTATACAGGTACACAGATACGCAGTATTTT. It is translated as CASSVYRYTDTQYF.

The V gene is TRBV7-3, the J gene TRBJ2-2; 11 nucleotides match TRBD1. Germline CDR1 reads SGHTA; CDR2 reads FQGTGA. Losses at the gene ends were 5 bases for V and 6 bases for J; bases not matched to a gene: 8. This CDR3 is built from 16 residues. CDR3 coding DNA: TGTGCCAGCAGCCCAGGGACAGGGGGTATGGCCGGGGAGCTGTTTTTT. Its translation: CASSPGTGGMAGELFF.

This clonotype came up a few times. The chain employs TRBV20-1 and TRBJ1-2; 8 bases align to TRBD1. The germline CDR1 and CDR2 sequences are DFQATT and SNEGSKA (reference sequence). The CDR3 length is 15 residues. The ends lost 6 bases at V and 4 bases at J; junction bases unmatched: 13. CDR3 nucleotide sequence: TGCAGTGCCAAAGATTCCAGGGGGCGGCTCTATGGCTACACCTTC. Protein product: CSAKDSRGRLYGYTF.

The V and J genes are TRBV12-5 and TRBJ1-1; unclear D gene. Trimming stripped 0 bases from V and 3 bases from J, with 5 bases between. CDR1 is LGHNT and CDR2 is FRNRAP in the germline V gene. This CDR3 spans 13 amino acids. CDR3 DNA: TGTGCTAGTGGTTTGGTCCCCCACACTGAAGCTTTCTTT. Its protein is CASGLVPHTEAFF.

This chain connects TRBV7-6 to TRBJ2-2, with D hard to call. Germline assignment: CDR1 SGHVS and CDR2 FNYEAQ. This CDR3 region has 13 residues. Trimming cost V 7 bases and J 4 bases, with 10 bases left between them. The CDR3 protein is CASTGRPTGELFF. The DNA of the CDR3 is TGTGCCAGCACGGGCCGTCCCACCGGGGAGCTGTTTTTT.

This clonotype was counted a few times. The chain has TRBV6-6 and TRBJ2-1; the D gene is possibly TRBD2 (6 bases). The end of the DNA fits TRBJ2-7 better, so the J call may be wrong. CDR1 is MNHNY and CDR2 is SVGAGI in the germline V gene (reference sequence). This CDR3 comprises 13 residues. The CDR3 loop is CAGGDSSYNEQYF. The CDR3 coding sequence is TGTGCGGGCGGGGATAGCTCCTACAATGAGCAGTACTTC.

The genes are TRBV5-1 and TRBJ2-1; D may be TRBD1 (5 bases). Trimming shortened V by 1 base and J by 4 bases, and 12 bases separated the two germline ends. Per germline, CDR1 SGHRS and CDR2 YFSETQ. The CDR3 length is 15 residues. The CDR3 is CASSLFSKGYNEQFF. In DNA, the CDR3 is TGCGCCAGCAGCTTGTTCAGCAAGGGGTACAATGAGCAGTTCTTC.

V gene TRBV25-1 combines with J gene TRBJ2-3, with TRBD2 identical over 7 bases. The CDR3 covers 15 residues. After removal of 2 bases from V and 1 base from J, the junction contained 3 bases not matched to a gene. Germline loops: CDR1 MGHDK, CDR2 SYGVNS. The CDR3 sequence: CASSEPAGRTDTQYF. The CDR3 DNA reads TGTGCCAGCAGTGAACCAGCGGGGCGCACAGATACGCAGTATTTT.

The chain recombines TRBV16 with TRBJ2-1; a possible D gene is TRBD2 (7 bases). Deletions cut 1 base from V and 0 bases from J, with 10 bases between. The length of the CDR3 is 16 residues. The V gene's germline CDR1 is KGHSY and CDR2 FQNENV. This CDR3 reads CASSQWRGGSYNEQFF. Written as DNA, the CDR3 is TGTGCCAGCAGCCAATGGAGGGGGGGCTCCTACAATGAGCAGTTCTTC. Full variable domain (missing parts from reference TRBV16 and TRBJ2-1): GEEVAQTPKHLVRGEGQKAKLYCAPIKGHSYVFWYQQVLKNEFKFLISFQNENVFDETGMPKERFSAKCLPNSPCSLEIQATKLEDSAVYFCASSQWRGGSYNEQFFGPGTRLTVL.

This clonotype was seen repeatedly, ten times or more. CDR3 sequence: CASSRGSQETQYF. The CDR3 coding sequence is TGTGCCAGCTCACGAGGGTCCCAAGAGACCCAGTACTTC. The chain has TRBV7-2 and TRBJ2-5; maybe TRBD2 (5 bases). Trimming pared 8 bases from V and 1 base from J, leaving 11 bases between. Looked up from germline, CDR1 is SGHTA and CDR2 is FQGNSA. CDR3 length: 13 residues.

The chain combines TRBV20-1 with TRBJ2-3; D is ambiguous. Trimming took off 5 bases at V and 2 bases at J, with 20 bases between the two ends. This CDR3 has 16 amino acids. CDR1 and CDR2 from the germline V gene are DFQATT and SNEGSKA (reference sequence). In DNA, the CDR3 is TGCAGTGCTGCCCCGGCCCCTTTCTATGACACAGATACGCAGTATTTT. Translated: CSAAPAPFYDTDTQYF.

This clonotype was recorded a few times. This chain joins TRBV7-6 and TRBJ2-1; D uncertain. This CDR3 is built from 16 residues. In germline, CDR1 is SGHVS, CDR2 FNYEAQ. V was trimmed by 1 base and J by 5 bases, leaving 15 bases between them. The CDR3: CASSLVGGRLHNEQFF. The DNA for the CDR3 is TGTGCCAGCAGCTTAGTAGGCGGCCGCCTCCACAATGAGCAGTTCTTC. The full variable domain, with the rest looked up from reference TRBV7-6 and TRBJ2-1, is GAGVSQSPRYKVTKRGQDVALRCDPISGHVSLYWYRQALGQGPEFLTYFNYEAQQDKSGLPNDRFSAERPEGSISTLTIQRTEQRDSAMYRCASSLVGGRLHNEQFFGPGTRLTVL.

The chain links TRBV29-1 to TRBJ2-1; D might be TRBD1 (6 bases). The CDR3 covers 13 residues. CDR1 and CDR2 (germline): SQVTM, ANQGSEA. V lost 3 bases, J lost 3 bases, and 9 bases lay in between. The CDR3 here is CSVDTGLYNEQFF. CDR3 DNA: TGCAGCGTTGATACAGGGCTCTACAATGAGCAGTTCTTC.

The count of this clonotype is one. The CDR3 region has the DNA TGCAGTGCTAGGGGCCGGCGGTTGTTAGGTAAAAAACTGTTTTTT. Translated, it gives CSARGRRLLGKKLFF. The V and J genes are TRBV20-1 and TRBJ1-4; D gene ambiguous. The germline gives CDR1 DFQATT, CDR2 SNEGSKA (reference sequence). Trimming removed 3 bases from V and 9 bases from J, with 20 bases in between. CDR3 length: 15 residues.

V and J are TRBV29-1 and TRBJ2-3; D gene unclear. Germline V gene sequence: CDR1 SQVTM, CDR2 ANQGSEA. This CDR3 has 12 residues. Trimming shortened V by 7 bases and J by 2 bases, and 10 bases separated the two germline ends. The CDR3 nucleotides are TGCAGCGCCGACTGGGTCACAGATACGCAGTATTTT. This gives the protein CSADWVTDTQYF.

This clonotype appeared a few times. The chain uses TRBV2 and TRBJ2-4; D gene uncertain. The V gene lost 4 bases and the J gene lost 0 bases, with 7 bases spanning the gap. CDR3 length equals 14 residues. CDR1 is SNHLY, CDR2 FYNNEI, per germline. The CDR3 here is CASSGFLAKNIQYF. CDR3 sequence (DNA): TGTGCCAGCAGTGGGTTCCTAGCCAAAAACATTCAGTACTTC.

In the case of this clonotype: The junction and the germline gene differ at one end; a read error may be behind it. V and J are TRBV12-3 or TRBV12-4 and TRBJ2-1; D remains ambiguous. The CDR3 runs to 15 residues. The DNA of the CDR3 is TGTGCTAGCAGTAAGAAGCAGCCGCTTGGGGATGAGCAGTTCTTC. Protein sequence: CASSKKQPLGDEQFF.

The J gene is TRBJ1-2, the V gene TRBV28; D gene unclear. CDR3 length: 15 residues. In germline, CDR1 is MDHEN, CDR2 SYDVKM. Trimming removed 5 bases from V and 5 bases from J, with 18 bases in between. The CDR3 sequence is CASSTMDGIFYGYTF. The CDR3, as DNA: TGTGCCAGCAGTACCATGGACGGGATTTTTTATGGCTACACCTTC.

This chain uses TRBV6-2 or TRBV6-3 with TRBJ2-7; D is possibly TRBD1 (5 bases). V dropped 5 bases and J dropped 1 base, with 24 bases sitting between them. CDR1 and CDR2 (germline): MNHEY, SVGEGT. The CDR3 is 18 amino acids. For the CDR3, the DNA is TGTGCCAGCAGTCGCGGTGAGGCGTTTAGGGGATTTTCCTACGAGCAGTACTTC. It specifies CASSRGEAFRGFSYEQYF.

The rearrangement links TRBV13 to TRBJ1-2; D is perhaps TRBD1 (5 bases). CDR3 length: 14 residues. Germline loops: CDR1 PRHDT, CDR2 FYEKMQ (reference sequence). The ends were cut back, 6 bases at V and 5 bases at J, with 16 bases in the middle. The chain's CDR3 is CASSPSRVGYGYTF. Here the CDR3 DNA reads TGTGCCAGCAGTCCCAGCAGGGTGGGTTATGGCTACACCTTC.

There are a few counts of this clonotype. The chain carries TRBV30 and TRBJ1-2; TRBD1 might be the D (5 bases). This CDR3 contains 13 residues. Germline V gives CDR1 GTSNPN, CDR2 SVGIG (reference sequence). The V end was cut by 0 bases, the J end by 3 bases, with 8 bases between. CDR3 nucleotide sequence: TGTGCCTGGAGTGTGCCGGGACACTATGGCTACACCTTC. This sequence encodes CAWSVPGHYGYTF.